This TCR beta chain was retrieved from a study of CD8 T cells in ankylosing spondylitis. Study-wide results and limits: A TCR beta motif made of several highly homologous variants seemed typical of ankylosing spondylitis blood. According to the report, clones linked to the disease were significantly enriched in matched synovial fluid samples taken from ankylosing spondylitis patients. Reactive arthritis synovial fluid and blood were previously reported to contain some motif variants. Disease-associated clones were CD8+ and fairly uncommon in peripheral blood.

As to this clonotype: The antigen is not known.

CDR1 and CDR2 from the germline V gene are SGHTA and FQGTGA. The CDR3 totals 15 residues. Trimming shortened V by 5 bases and J by 0 bases, and 10 bases separated the two germline ends. TCRdb independently ran MiXCR on the 5' RACE reads; one entry per CDR3 protein. The sample includes roughly 120,000 distinct CDR3 sequences, approximately 14% of them seen just once. Input material: blood, either unsorted or a sorted T cell fraction (not recorded which). This receptor was identified in a female donor with ankylosing spondylitis or in good health (not recorded which). The rearrangement links TRBV7-3 to TRBJ2-2; no firm D call. The chain's CDR3 is CASSAGRANTGELFF. CDR3 DNA sequence: TGTGCCAGCAGCGCCGGACGAGCGAACACCGGGGAGCTGTTTTTT.